Following are 26 T cell receptor beta chains from one sample sequenced in a study of PD-L1 blockade in urothelial cancer. Time point in this sample: pretreatment peripheral blood. This table comes from immunoSEQ multiplex PCR, and its TCRdb copy is limited to in-frame clones, with some not included. This sample carries approximately 71,000 clones, 80% to 85% of them seen once, and the ten largest clones take approximately 9.2%. The source was PBMCs, collected around atezolizumab (anti-PD-L1) treatment. Every receptor here comes from a woman aged 70-85 years with urothelial cancer.

Only a few counts were recorded for this clone. The chain has TRBV2 and TRBJ1-2; 8 positions match TRBD1. Germline assignment: CDR1 SNHLY and CDR2 FYNNEI. The CDR3 length is 13 residues. J lost 7 bases, V lost 6 bases, and 7 bases had no gene match. CDR3 sequence: CASSLEQGGGYTF. The DNA for the CDR3 is TGTGCCAGCAGCCTTGAACAGGGGGGTGGCTACACCTTC.

This chain uses TRBV15 with TRBJ2-7; maybe TRBD2 (6 bases). From germline, CDR1 is LNHNV and CDR2 YYDKDF (reference sequence). V lost 0 bases, J lost 0 bases, and 9 bases lay in between. This CDR3 has 15 residues. This chain's CDR3 is CATSRDGDFSYEQYF. The CDR3, as DNA: TGTGCCACCAGCAGAGATGGGGACTTCTCCTACGAGCAGTACTTC.

This clone was picked up one time. The chain's CDR3 is CASSTRGGASTDTQYF. CDR3 DNA: TGTGCCAGCTCAACTCGTGGGGGGGCGAGCACAGATACGCAGTATTTT. The J gene is TRBJ2-3, the V gene TRBV18, with D perhaps matching TRBD2 (7 bases). Trimming removed 5 bases at V and 0 bases at J, with 15 bases between. The CDR3 runs to 16 residues. Germline values: CDR1 KGHSH, CDR2 LQKENI. The full variable domain, in which reference TRBV18 and TRBJ2-3 provide the parts outside the CDR3, is NAGVMQNPRHLVRRRGQEARLRCSPMKGHSHVYWYRQLPEEGLKFMVYLQKENIIDESGMPKERFSAEFPKEGPSILRIQQVVRGDSAAYFCASSTRGGASTDTQYFGPGTRLTVL.

The genes are TRBV30 and TRBJ1-2, with 8 bases that match TRBD1. From germline, CDR1 is GTSNPN and CDR2 SVGIG (reference sequence). J was trimmed by 6 bases and V by 1 base; bases with no gene match: 7. The CDR3 is made up of 14 amino acids. In DNA form, the CDR3 reads TGTGCCTGGAGTGGGACAGGGTCATTTCATGGCTACACCTTC. Its translation: CAWSGTGSFHGYTF.

The V call is TRBV20-1, the J call TRBJ2-2, with TRBD1 identical over 7 bases. The germline V gene encodes CDR1 DFQATT and CDR2 SNEGSKA (reference sequence). CDR3 length: 11 amino acids. V was pared by 5 bases and J by 7 bases, with 1 base of the junction left unmatched. CDR3 loop: CSADRDGELFF. CDR3 DNA sequence: TGCAGTGCTGACAGGGACGGGGAGCTGTTTTTT.

The V and J genes are TRBV11-1 and TRBJ2-2; 9 bases are shared with TRBD2. CDR3 length: 14 amino acids. The J segment lost 6 bases and the V segment lost 1 base, leaving 0 bases of the junction unmatched. Germline CDR1 reads SGHAT; CDR2 reads FQDESV (reference sequence). Here the CDR3 DNA reads TGTGCCAGCAGCTTAGGGACTAGCGCCGGGGAGCTGTTTTTT. It translates to CASSLGTSAGELFF.

The chain carries TRBV2 and TRBJ1-1; 8 bases fit TRBD1. The CDR3 sequence is 14 residues long. Unmatched junction bases numbered 2, after V lost 4 bases and J lost 1 base. The germline CDR1 and CDR2 sequences are SNHLY and FYNNEI. Here the CDR3 reads CASSGQGTNTEAFF. CDR3 DNA sequence: TGTGCCAGCAGTGGACAGGGGACGAACACTGAAGCTTTCTTT.

The rearrangement joins TRBV5-1 to TRBJ2-7; 9 nucleotides align to TRBD1. Germline CDR1 reads SGHRS; CDR2 reads YFSETQ. The trim removed 6 bases at V and 3 bases at J, leaving 7 bases unmatched. There are 14 residues in the CDR3. The CDR3 coding sequence is TGCGCCAGCACCTCGACAGGGGGTAGCTACGAGCAGTACTTC. Translated, it gives CASTSTGGSYEQYF.

The chain employs TRBV30 and TRBJ1-5; D is unresolved. Trimming shortened V by 2 bases and J by 3 bases, and 8 bases separated the two germline ends. Germline CDR1 is GTSNPN and CDR2 is SVGIG (reference sequence). This CDR3 has 13 amino acids. CDR3 DNA: TGTGCCTGGAGTTCGGGTAACAATCAGCCCCAGCATTTT. It is translated as CAWSSGNNQPQHF.

In regard to this clone: Other DNA sequences within the sample encode an identical CDR3. The CDR3 sequence is CASSLRYEQYF. The CDR3 region has the DNA TGTGCCAGCAGTTTGCGCTACGAGCAGTACTTC. The chain couples TRBV28 to TRBJ2-7; D is uncertain. The CDR3 consists of 11 residues. Trimming pared 3 bases from V and 3 bases from J, leaving 3 bases between. CDR1 MDHEN and CDR2 SYDVKM come from the germline V gene.

This chain joins TRBV7-2 and TRBJ2-1; TRBD2 matches 8 bases. V lost 1 base and J lost 4; bases outside the gene matches: 6. CDR1 and CDR2 (germline): SGHTA, FQGNSA. There are 16 residues in the CDR3. DNA of the CDR3: TGTGCCAGCAGCTTAGGCCCGGGGGGGCAGTACAATGAGCAGTTCTTC. This encodes CASSLGPGGQYNEQFF.

The chain uses TRBV2 and TRBJ1-5; 7 bases line up with TRBD1. V was clipped by 7 bases and J by 4 bases; unmatched bases: 4. The CDR3 runs to 13 residues. CDR1 SNHLY and CDR2 FYNNEI come from the germline V gene. CDR3 sequence reads: CASTSGQNQPQHF. In nucleotides, the CDR3 is TGTGCCAGCACCTCGGGACAGAATCAGCCCCAGCATTTT.

The CDR3 DNA reads as TGCAGCGGGGGGACTAGCTCGACCGGGGAGCTGTTTTTT. Residues: CSGGTSSTGELFF. J is TRBJ2-2 and V is TRBV29-1; 9 bases are a match to TRBD2. Germline CDR1 and CDR2: SQVTM and ANQGSEA. There are 13 residues in the CDR3. Unmatched junction bases numbered 5, after V lost 7 bases and J lost 5 bases.

The chain combines TRBV21-1 with TRBJ2-7; the DNA was not used to check the table's D call, TRBD2. TRBV21-1 is a documented pseudogene. This CDR3 is built from 17 residues. DNA of the CDR3: TGTGCCAGCAGCTTAGTCAACAGGACTAGGAGCTCCTACGAGCAGTACTTC. Its protein is CASSLVNRTRSSYEQYF.

The chain has TRBV7-9 and TRBJ2-7; D perhaps matches TRBD2 (6 bases). The ends were cut back, 8 bases at V and 6 bases at J, with 20 bases in the middle. The CDR3 has 14 residues. Germline V gene lookup returns CDR1 SEHNR and CDR2 FQNEAQ (reference sequence). The CDR3 DNA reads TGTGCCAGCGGTTGGAGGGGAGAGAAGCTCGAGCAGTACTTC. Its protein product is CASGWRGEKLEQYF.

This chain connects TRBV6-5 to TRBJ1-6; 7 bases agree with TRBD1. Germline assignment: CDR1 MNHEY and CDR2 SVGAGI. J lost 6 bases, V lost 6 bases, and 5 bases had no gene match. CDR3 length: 14 amino acids. This CDR3 reads CASRTGLVNSPLHF. The CDR3 DNA reads TGTGCCAGCAGGACAGGGTTGGTTAATTCACCCCTCCACTTT.

The chain couples TRBV5-1 to TRBJ2-6; 8 bases map to TRBD1. CDR1 is SGHRS and CDR2 is YFSETQ in the germline V gene. V was pared by 4 bases and J by 0 bases, with 6 bases of the junction left unmatched. The CDR3 extends over 17 amino acids. The CDR3 is CASSVTGTGSGANVLTF. Written as DNA, the CDR3 is TGCGCCAGCAGCGTCACCGGGACAGGCTCTGGGGCCAACGTCCTGACTTTC.

V is TRBV9 and J is TRBJ2-3; possible D gene TRBD2, 6 bases. In germline, CDR1 is SGDLS, CDR2 YYNGEE. V was cut by 3 bases and J by 4 bases, with 15 bases left in between. The CDR3 has 15 residues. The CDR3 region is CASSERGLLSDTQYF. The CDR3, as DNA: TGTGCCAGCAGCGAAAGGGGACTCCTCTCAGATACGCAGTATTTT.

V gene TRBV2 combines with J gene TRBJ1-2; D remains unclear. The V end was cut by 1 base, the J end by 2 bases, with 5 bases between. The CDR3 consists of 13 residues. Germline CDR1 SNHLY, CDR2 FYNNEI. In DNA form, the CDR3 reads TGTGCCAGCAGTGAAGGGCAGAACTATGGCTACACCTTC. This translates into CASSEGQNYGYTF.

V gene TRBV5-1 combines with J gene TRBJ1-4; a possible D gene is TRBD1 (6 bases). V was trimmed by 5 bases and J by 5 bases, leaving 13 bases between them. Germline CDR1 is SGHRS and CDR2 is YFSETQ. This CDR3 has 14 residues. The CDR3 is CASSREGVNEKLFF. The CDR3 DNA sequence: TGCGCCAGCAGTAGGGAGGGGGTGAATGAAAAACTGTTTTTT.

The V call is TRBV19, the J call TRBJ1-5; D perhaps matches TRBD1 (6 bases). The CDR3 contains 15 residues. Germline V lookup: CDR1 LNHDA, CDR2 SQIVND (reference sequence). The V and J ends lost 5 bases and 1 base respectively, with 12 bases between them. CDR3: CASSFGRGSNQPQHF. The CDR3 DNA reads TGTGCCAGTAGTTTTGGCAGGGGAAGCAATCAGCCCCAGCATTTT. The full variable domain, completed using reference TRBV19 and TRBJ1-5, is DGGITQSPKYLFRKEGQNVTLSCEQNLNHDAMYWYRQDPGQGLRLIYYSQIVNDFQKGDIAEGYSVSREKKESFPLTVTSAQKNPTAFYLCASSFGRGSNQPQHFGDGTRLSIL.

This chain joins TRBV9 and TRBJ2-2, with TRBD1 matching over 9 bases. Per the germline V gene, CDR1 is SGDLS and CDR2 is YYNGEE. J lost 2 bases, V lost 4 bases, and 3 bases had no gene match. The CDR3 covers 15 residues. The CDR3 here is CASSRTGVNTGELFF. In DNA, the CDR3 is TGTGCCAGCAGCAGGACAGGGGTTAACACCGGGGAGCTGTTTTTT.

The chain carries TRBV7-2 and TRBJ1-2; D gene unclear. The V end was cut by 0 bases, the J end by 7 bases, with 9 bases between. CDR1 SGHTA and CDR2 FQGNSA come from the germline V gene. CDR3 length: 13 amino acids. The CDR3 is CASSLAQRGGYTF. The CDR3 DNA sequence: TGTGCCAGCAGCTTAGCGCAAAGAGGTGGCTACACCTTC.

The genes are TRBV28 and TRBJ2-7, with a weak D call TRBD1 (5 bases). Deletions cut 8 bases from V and 1 base from J, with 18 bases between. The CDR3 has 15 amino acids. Per the germline V gene, CDR1 is MDHEN and CDR2 is SYDVKM. The DNA of the CDR3 is TGTGCCAGCGGCCCGGCGTCGACAGAATCCTACGAGCAGTACTTC. Protein: CASGPASTESYEQYF.

CDR3 in amino acids: CASSYTSGSYEQYF. CDR3 DNA sequence: TGTGCCAGCAGTTACACTAGCGGGTCATACGAGCAGTACTTC. The rearrangement joins TRBV6-6 to TRBJ2-7, with 9 bases matching TRBD2. Trimming cost V 2 bases and J 4 bases; bases outside gene matches: 3. The CDR3 spans 14 residues. Per the germline V gene, CDR1 is MNHNY and CDR2 is SVGAGI (reference sequence).

The chain employs TRBV11-3 and TRBJ2-1, with a tentative D call TRBD2 (5 bases). Looked up from germline, CDR1 is SGHNT and CDR2 is YENEEA. Between the trimmed V and J ends, which lost 3 bases and 5 bases, there was a span of 11 bases. The CDR3 is 14 residues long. The CDR3 loop is CASSFGGLNNEQFF. Written as DNA, the CDR3 is TGTGCCAGCAGCTTTGGTGGACTGAACAATGAGCAGTTCTTC.